The present entry profiles one T cell receptor beta chain with its context. The specificity of this receptor is unknown. The record has no base qualities; no much larger clone is one base away. Including cysteine and phenylalanine, the CDR3 has 15 amino acids. CDR3 DNA is the only sequence kept; it has 45 bases, read in frame from the first base. V lost 8 bases and J lost 4 bases; the stretch between them is 18 bases long. The germline V gene (reference sequence) gives CDR1 as LNHDA and CDR2 as SQIVND. This sample's treatment or condition label indicates: in vitro stimulation with specific CMV peptide epitopes to enrich CMV-specific T cells. The listed sequencing device is Illumina HiSeq 1500. Starting from the raw public reads, TCRdb applied fastp trimming at Q25, assembled clones with MiXCR and retained in-frame beta chains. Entries that share a CDR3 protein sequence are merged under the most common genes and DNA. The sample data list about a million distinct CDR3 sequences, and approximately 33% of these were observed just once. The top ten clonotypes cover around 15% of the sample.

This entry belongs to a study of T cell repertoires in cytomegalovirus infection (dated by TCRdb to between 2019 and 2020). With respect to the entire study: Alongside well-studied HLA-B-restricted epitopes, the peptide stimulations were aimed at recently identified HLA-C-restricted CMV epitopes, whose presentation resists viral immunomodulation. The HLA type of each donor mattered for the analysis, because public TCR beta signatures pointed to carriage of CMV infection along with the matching HLA type. Results the study describes overall, beyond this receptor: The ex vivo response was dominated by HLA-C-restricted CMV-specific TCR beta clonotypes, which also provided the single most frequent clonotype in two of eight donors. Carriers of CMV infection plus the relevant HLA type were discriminated by the cumulative frequency of public TCR beta family members in the study cohort and in an independent roughly 370-donor cohort.

The TCR sequence derives from a human donor in good health (CMV status not recorded). Some clones in this sample may be carry-over from other donors' samples. The sequenced sample was cultured CD8+ T cells from PBMCs, obtained from culture after CMV antigen stimulation. The receptor chain draws on TRBV19 and TRBJ1-5, with the D gene too uncertain to name. Here the CDR3 is given as CASLNRALGNQPQHF. The nucleotides are TGTGCCAGTCTTAACCGGGCCCTCGGGAATCAGCCCCAGCATTTT.